This passage covers 25 T cell receptor beta chains from one sample sequenced in a study of T and B cells in COVID-19 patients. Multiplex PCR with BIOMED2 TRB-A/B primer pools amplified TRB rearrangements. TCRdb passed the multiplex PCR reads through MiXCR, listing each CDR3 protein once. The data show roughly 3,500 distinct CDR3 sequences, approximately 20% seen once. TRB was amplified from about 250-500 ng of blood genomic DNA. Sequenced sample: blood. These receptor sequences come from a human donor with active COVID-19.

By sample share, this clonotype is medium-sized (0.01 to 0.1%). The chain joins TRBV19 to TRBJ1-1, with 11 bases that match TRBD1. The V segment lost 5 bases and the J segment 5 bases; nucleotides outside the gene matches: 4. Germline V lookup: CDR1 LNHDA, CDR2 SQIVND (reference sequence). The CDR3 runs to 14 residues. The CDR3 coding sequence is TGTGCCAGTAGTCGGGGACAGGGGGGAACTGAAGCTTTCTTT. This translates into CASSRGQGGTEAFF.

The rearrangement joins TRBV20-1 to TRBJ1-2; possible D gene TRBD1, 6 bases. The V gene lost 2 bases and the J gene lost 8 bases, with 15 bases spanning the gap. Germline CDR1 and CDR2: DFQATT and SNEGSKA (reference sequence). CDR3 size: 13 residues. Here the CDR3 DNA reads TGCAGTGCTAGACAGGGGCTGGAAAGGGGCTACACCTTC. Its protein product is CSARQGLERGYTF.

The table lists this clonotype with a few counts. The chain joins TRBV4-3 to TRBJ2-1, with TRBD2 matching over 11 bases. Trimming at V came to 0 bases and at J to 14 bases, leaving 9 bases not matched to a gene. Per the germline V gene, CDR1 is LGHNA and CDR2 is YSLEER. The CDR3 contains 15 residues. The DNA for the CDR3 is TGCGCCAGCAGCCAAGATCGACTAGCGGGACTCACGAAGTTCTTC. Encoded protein: CASSQDRLAGLTKFF.

The rearrangement links TRBV10-3 to TRBJ1-3, with D tentatively TRBD1 (5 bases). The V gene's germline CDR1 is ENHRY and CDR2 SYGVKD. This CDR3 is built from 16 residues. The germline V and J ends were trimmed by 10 bases and 0 bases, with 19 bases remaining between them. The CDR3 sequence: CASTPSMGGSGNTIYF. The DNA for the CDR3 is TGTGCCAGCACCCCGTCGATGGGGGGCTCTGGAAACACCATATATTTT.

This clonotype has only a few counts. The rearrangement links TRBV4-1 to TRBJ2-7, with 14 bases aligning to TRBD2. The CDR3 sequence is 19 residues long. Looked up from germline, CDR1 is MGHRA and CDR2 is YSYEKL. With 0 bases clipped from V and 3 bases from J, the junction kept 10 bases outside the gene matches. DNA of the CDR3: TGCGCCAGCAGCCAAGATCGGGGACTAGCGGGAGTATTCGTCTACGAGCAGTACTTC. Its translation is CASSQDRGLAGVFVYEQYF.

This clonotype is medium-sized in the sample. J is TRBJ2-7 and V is TRBV27, with D tentatively TRBD2 (6 bases). V was pared by 3 bases and J by 3 bases, with 9 bases between. The CDR3 runs 13 residues. CDR1 and CDR2 from the germline V gene are MNHEY and SMNVEV (reference sequence). This chain's CDR3 is CASSFSGSYEQYF. The CDR3 region has the DNA TGTGCCAGCAGTTTTTCCGGGAGCTACGAGCAGTACTTC.

V and J are TRBV28 and TRBJ2-2; D gene ambiguous. Germline lookup yields CDR1 MDHEN and CDR2 SYDVKM. V lost 5 bases and J lost 2, with 9 bases in between. This CDR3 has 14 amino acids. The CDR3 nucleotides read TGTGCCAGCAGTCTCTTCCGTAACACCGGGGAGCTGTTTTTT. Encoded protein: CASSLFRNTGELFF. Full variable domain (outside the CDR3, taken from reference TRBV28 and TRBJ2-2): DVKVTQSSRYLVKRTGEKVFLECVQDMDHENMFWYRQDPGLGLRLIYFSYDVKMKEKGDIPEGYSVSREKKERFSLILESASTNQTSMYLCASSLFRNTGELFFGEGSRLTVL.

By share, this clonotype counts as medium-sized. The chain is built from TRBV27 and TRBJ1-1; D gene unclear. CDR1 and CDR2 from the germline V gene are MNHEY and SMNVEV (reference sequence). The CDR3 length is 14 residues. The germline V and J ends were trimmed by 6 bases and 1 base, with 12 bases remaining between them. Here the CDR3 reads CASRIGPRNTEAFF. CDR3 DNA sequence: TGTGCCAGCAGAATAGGACCGCGGAACACTGAAGCTTTCTTT.

This clonotype is deemed medium-sized. V usage is TRBV6-5 and J usage is TRBJ1-2; 11 nucleotides align to TRBD1. CDR1 is MNHEY and CDR2 is SVGAGI in the germline V gene. V was clipped by 5 bases and J by 8 bases; unmatched bases: 7. The CDR3 covers 14 residues. In DNA form, the CDR3 reads TGTGCCAGCAGTCCCGGACAGGGGGCTGAGGGCTACACCTTC. The encoded protein is CASSPGQGAEGYTF.

The chain links TRBV7-2 to TRBJ2-7; no reliable D call. V shed 2 bases and J shed 2 bases, with 4 bases lying between them. Germline CDR1 SGHTA, CDR2 FQGNSA. This CDR3 region has 12 residues. CDR3 sequence: CASSLSAYEQYF. The CDR3 DNA reads as TGTGCCAGCAGCTTATCGGCCTACGAGCAGTACTTC.

A few counts support this clonotype. The chain uses TRBV20-1 and TRBJ2-1; 8 bases fit TRBD2. The ends lost 8 bases at V and 7 bases at J; junction bases unmatched: 13. The CDR3 spans 14 residues. Germline CDR1 DFQATT, CDR2 SNEGSKA (reference sequence). CDR3: CSPKVLSGTNEQFF. Written as DNA, the CDR3 is TGCAGTCCCAAAGTCCTTAGCGGGACAAATGAGCAGTTCTTC.

This clonotype was recorded a few times. The chain carries TRBV5-1 and TRBJ2-1; D is possibly TRBD1 or TRBD2 (5 bases each). Per the germline V gene, CDR1 is SGHRS and CDR2 is YFSETQ. CDR3 length: 15 residues. The ends were cut back, 4 bases at V and 4 bases at J, with 15 bases in the middle. This CDR3 is CASSPDGAGYNEQFF. The DNA for the CDR3 is TGCGCCAGCAGCCCGGACGGGGCTGGGTACAATGAGCAGTTCTTC.

V gene TRBV4-3 combines with J gene TRBJ2-1, with 8 positions matching TRBD2. CDR3 size: 15 residues. The V gene's germline CDR1 is LGHNA and CDR2 YSLEER. V lost 6 bases to trimming and J lost 6 bases; unmatched junction nucleotides: 10. CDR3 amino acids: CASRNPSGSFNEQFF. DNA of the CDR3: TGCGCCAGCAGAAATCCCAGCGGGAGCTTCAATGAGCAGTTCTTC.

This clonotype has just a few counts. The chain employs TRBV28 and TRBJ2-7; TRBD1 might be the D (7 bases). The CDR3 is made up of 15 amino acids. V was clipped by 7 bases and J by 3 bases, with 19 bases between them. CDR1 is MDHEN, CDR2 SYDVKM, per germline. The CDR3 region has the DNA TGTGCCAGCATGAGAGGCGGGACAGACTACTACGAGCAGTACTTC. Its translation is CASMRGGTDYYEQYF.

This clonotype has a handful of counts. The V and J genes are TRBV28 and TRBJ2-7; the D gene could be TRBD1 or TRBD2 (5 bases each). The germline V and J ends were trimmed by 8 bases and 2 bases, with 25 bases remaining between them. CDR3 length: 17 residues. Germline assignment: CDR1 MDHEN and CDR2 SYDVKM. The DNA for the CDR3 is TGTGCCAGCGAGGGGTATGGTGGTGGGTTATGGACCTACGAGCAGTACTTC. It encodes CASEGYGGGLWTYEQYF.

This clonotype was counted only a few times. CDR3 region: CASSLEDGSSYEQYF. CDR3 bases: TGTGCCAGCAGCTTAGAGGACGGGAGCTCCTACGAGCAGTACTTC. The chain recombines TRBV7-9 with TRBJ2-7; tentatively, D is TRBD2 (6 bases). With 1 base removed from V and 0 bases from J, the gap between germline ends came to 10 bases. CDR1 is SEHNR, CDR2 FQNEAQ, per germline (reference sequence). This CDR3 comprises 15 residues.

The chain uses TRBV4-3 and TRBJ1-5; possible D gene TRBD1, 6 bases. CDR1 and CDR2 from the germline V gene are LGHNA and YSLEER. This CDR3 contains 16 residues. Deletions cut 0 bases from V and 2 bases from J, with 11 bases between. The CDR3 DNA is TGCGCCAGCAGCCAAGAGGGTTCAGGGGGCAATCAGCCCCAGCATTTT. The encoded protein is CASSQEGSGGNQPQHF.

The V and J genes are TRBV28 and TRBJ2-7, with 11 bases fitting TRBD2. The CDR3 totals 15 residues. CDR1 is MDHEN, CDR2 SYDVKM, per germline. V was clipped by 5 bases and J by 3 bases; unmatched bases: 6. The CDR3 region is CASSALAGGGYEQYF. The CDR3 nucleotides read TGTGCCAGCAGTGCCCTAGCGGGAGGTGGCTACGAGCAGTACTTC.

This clonotype is medium-sized. The CDR3 nucleotides read TGTGCCAGTAGTCAGGGCTGGAGTGAGCAGTTCTTC. Amino acids: CASSQGWSEQFF. V usage is TRBV19 and J usage is TRBJ2-1; possible D gene TRBD1, 5 bases. Trimming left V 5 bases short and J 9 bases short, with 11 bases between. The germline CDR1 and CDR2 sequences are LNHDA and SQIVND (reference sequence). The CDR3 runs 12 residues.

By share of the sample, this clonotype is medium-sized. The chain recombines TRBV19 with TRBJ1-1; D gene ambiguous. V was clipped by 3 bases and J by 4 bases, with 9 bases between them. The CDR3 loop spans 13 amino acids. Germline loops: CDR1 LNHDA, CDR2 SQIVND (reference sequence). CDR3 residues: CASSIEILTEAFF. DNA for the CDR3: TGTGCCAGTAGTATCGAAATCCTCACTGAAGCTTTCTTT.

The chain recombines TRBV19 with TRBJ2-5; D is tentatively TRBD1 or TRBD2 (5 bases each). CDR1 and CDR2 from the germline V gene are LNHDA and SQIVND (reference sequence). The CDR3 has 13 residues. V lost 10 bases and J lost 1, with 13 bases in between. CDR3 nucleotide sequence: TGTGCCACCTCACAGGACTTCCAAGAGACCCAGTACTTC. It is translated as CATSQDFQETQYF.

This clonotype was observed at least ten times. The chain has TRBV20-1 and TRBJ2-7, with D uncertain. The CDR3 length is 14 residues. From germline, CDR1 is DFQATT and CDR2 SNEGSKA (reference sequence). With 5 bases removed from V and 0 bases from J, the gap between germline ends came to 14 bases. The CDR3 region has the DNA TGCAGTGCTGATAACACAAGGTCCTCCTACGAGCAGTACTTC. Translated, it gives CSADNTRSSYEQYF.

This clonotype is medium-sized (0.01 to 0.1%). The V call is TRBV6-2 or TRBV6-3, the J call TRBJ2-7; 11 nucleotides align to TRBD2. The J segment lost 0 bases and the V segment lost 4 bases, leaving 2 bases of the junction unmatched. The CDR3 has 15 amino acids. Germline CDR1 reads MNHEY; CDR2 reads SVGEGT. CDR3: CASSLTSGSSYEQYF. The CDR3 DNA follows: TGTGCCAGCAGTTTAACTAGCGGGAGCTCCTACGAGCAGTACTTC.

By frequency in the sample, this clonotype is medium-sized. V usage is TRBV27 and J usage is TRBJ1-5, with TRBD1 identical over 7 bases. J was trimmed by 2 bases and V by 4 bases; bases with no gene match: 2. The CDR3 contains 14 residues. Germline V gene sequence: CDR1 MNHEY, CDR2 SMNVEV (reference sequence). Written as DNA, the CDR3 is TGTGCCAGCAGTTACAGGGGTGGCAATCAGCCCCAGCATTTT. As protein: CASSYRGGNQPQHF.

The CDR3 sequence is CASSLVANTEAFF. DNA for the CDR3: TGCGCCAGCAGCTTGGTAGCCAACACTGAAGCTTTCTTT. J is TRBJ1-1 and V is TRBV5-1; no clear D. V was cut by 0 bases and J by 2 bases, with 5 bases left in between. Germline V gene data show CDR1 as SGHRS and CDR2 as YFSETQ. The CDR3 is 13 residues long.